Listed here are 12 T cell receptor beta chains from one sample, sequenced in a study of blood T cell repertoires in COVID-19. Here immunoSEQ multiplex PCR was the method, and the copy in TCRdb shows in-frame clones only, minus some. The sample includes approximately 140,000 clones, 79% of them seen just once. Sequenced sample: peripheral blood. These receptors all come from a man aged 60 to 69 with acute or convalescent COVID-19.

A single count supports this clone. The chain links TRBV6-2 or TRBV6-3 to TRBJ1-4; D ambiguous. The germline V and J ends were trimmed by 6 bases and 10 bases, with 21 bases remaining between them. Germline CDR1 MNHEY, CDR2 SVGEGT. The CDR3 has 15 amino acids. Written as DNA, the CDR3 is TGTGCCAGCAGCCCCCATGCTACCCTCCGTGGAAAACTGTTTTTT. It is translated as CASSPHATLRGKLFF.

Only a few counts were recorded for this clone. The chain employs TRBV12-3 or TRBV12-4 and TRBJ1-2, with TRBD1 identical over 8 bases. The CDR3 length is 13 residues. The trim removed 7 bases at V and 6 bases at J, leaving 7 bases unmatched. CDR3 amino acids: CASTRGRGDGYTF. The CDR3, as DNA: TGTGCCAGCACCAGGGGGCGCGGCGATGGCTACACCTTC.

The chain joins TRBV6-2 or TRBV6-3 to TRBJ2-7, with D possibly matching TRBD1 (5 bases). Germline loops: CDR1 MNHEY, CDR2 SVGEGT. This CDR3 region has 15 residues. The germline V and J ends were trimmed by 0 bases and 7 bases, with 16 bases remaining between them. CDR3 sequence (DNA): TGTGCCAGCAGTTACTCAATTGAAAGGGCAGGGGAGCAGTACTTC. This codes for CASSYSIERAGEQYF.

The V and J genes are TRBV13 and TRBJ2-7; 9 nucleotides agree with TRBD2. Germline CDR1 is PRHDT and CDR2 is FYEKMQ (reference sequence). J was trimmed by 4 bases and V by 5 bases; bases with no gene match: 6. The CDR3 extends over 14 amino acids. As DNA, the CDR3 is TGTGCCAGCAGCCTCCGACTAGCGGATTACGAGCAGTACTTC. Protein: CASSLRLADYEQYF.

J is TRBJ1-2 and V is TRBV19, with a weak D call TRBD1 (6 bases). The V end was cut by 6 bases, the J end by 4 bases, with 18 bases between. This CDR3 region has 15 residues. Germline V gene lookup returns CDR1 LNHDA and CDR2 SQIVND (reference sequence). CDR3 coding DNA: TGTGCCAGTAGCCCGTCGGGGGGCGAGGGCTATGGCTACACCTTC. Translated, it gives CASSPSGGEGYGYTF.

The chain combines TRBV5-1 with TRBJ1-1; D may be TRBD1 (5 bases). This CDR3 comprises 15 residues. CDR1 and CDR2 from the germline V gene are SGHRS and YFSETQ. V lost 0 bases to trimming and J lost 1 base, with 10 bases between them. The CDR3 DNA reads as TGCGCCAGCAGCTTGGACGGACAAACGAACACTGAAGCTTTCTTT. Translating it yields CASSLDGQTNTEAFF.

J is TRBJ2-7 and V is TRBV11-3; D is uncertain. The germline V and J ends were trimmed by 5 bases and 3 bases, with 8 bases remaining between them. Germline-derived CDR1 and CDR2 are SGHNT and YENEEA. This CDR3 is 12 amino acids long. As DNA, the CDR3 is TGTGCCAGCAGCCATAGTGGCTACGAGCAGTACTTC. Protein: CASSHSGYEQYF. The full variable domain, in which reference TRBV11-3 and TRBJ2-7 provide the parts outside the CDR3, is EAGVVQSPRYKIIEKKQPVAFWCNPISGHNTLYWYLQNLGQGPELLIRYENEEAVDDSQLPKDRFSAERLKGVDSTLKIQPAELGDSAVYLCASSHSGYEQYFGPGTRLTVT.

This clone was found a few times. This chain's CDR3 is CASSFSGNPPDTQYF. CDR3 coding DNA: TGTGCCAGCAGCTTTAGCGGGAACCCCCCAGATACGCAGTATTTT. The rearrangement uses TRBV7-3 and TRBJ2-3, with 8 positions matching TRBD2. The CDR3 extends over 15 amino acids. Germline V gene data show CDR1 as SGHTA and CDR2 as FQGTGA. With 3 bases clipped from V and 4 bases from J, the junction kept 6 bases outside the gene matches.

The table lists this clone with a few counts. This chain connects TRBV7-2 to TRBJ1-5; 7 nucleotides line up with TRBD1. Germline lookup yields CDR1 SGHTA and CDR2 FQGNSA. V was pared by 5 bases and J by 7 bases, with 8 bases of the junction left unmatched. This CDR3 is 14 amino acids long. The CDR3 DNA is TGTGCCAGCAGCCCCAGGGGGTCGGACCAGCCCCAGCATTTT. It translates to CASSPRGSDQPQHF.

The chain recombines TRBV11-2 with TRBJ2-7; a weak D match, TRBD2 (6 bases). CDR1 and CDR2 from the germline V gene are SGHAT and FQNNGV. The CDR3 sequence is 14 residues long. Trimming cost V 5 bases and J 0 bases, with 11 bases left between them. CDR3 protein: CASSPGGSSYEQYF. The CDR3 region has the DNA TGTGCCAGCAGCCCTGGAGGGAGCTCCTACGAGCAGTACTTC.

This chain connects TRBV3-1 (or the pseudogene TRBV3-2) to TRBJ2-1; 11 nucleotides agree with TRBD2. The CDR3 length is 16 residues. Unmatched junction bases numbered 7, after V lost 0 bases and J lost 9 bases. CDR1 is LGHDT and CDR2 is YNNKEL in the germline V gene (reference sequence). CDR3 sequence: CASSQDGLAGGIEQFF. Written as DNA, the CDR3 is TGTGCCAGCAGCCAAGATGGGCTAGCGGGAGGAATTGAGCAGTTCTTC.

The V and J genes are TRBV2 and TRBJ1-1; D gene ambiguous. Trimming shortened V by 2 bases and J by 5 bases, and 15 bases separated the two germline ends. This CDR3 contains 15 residues. CDR1 is SNHLY, CDR2 FYNNEI, per germline. The CDR3 nucleotides are TGTGCCAGCAGTGAATTCAACTATTCGGGTACTGAAGCTTTCTTT. Encoded protein: CASSEFNYSGTEAFF.